These 24 T cell receptor beta chains came from one sample sequenced in a study of cytomegalovirus exposure and HLA in healthy donors. PCR amplification relied on 60 Vbeta primers (plus 13 Jbeta primers). Clones were sequenced by immunoSEQ multiplex PCR, and TCRdb holds only the in-frame ones, with some missing. This repertoire shows about 150,000 clones, 8.5% to 10% found once; its top ten account for 1.5% to 2%. Sequenced material: PBMCs. The source of these receptors is a man aged 45 to 65 in good health and CMV-seronegative.

The chain has TRBV11-3 and TRBJ1-6; D is undetermined. The CDR3 is 13 residues long. Trimming pared 4 bases from V and 6 bases from J, leaving 7 bases between. The V gene's germline CDR1 is SGHNT and CDR2 YENEEA. DNA for the CDR3: TGTGCCAGCAGCTCCGGGTCTAATTCACCCCTCCACTTT. Protein sequence: CASSSGSNSPLHF.

The chain combines TRBV30 with TRBJ2-1, with 10 bases matching TRBD2. The length of the CDR3 is 16 residues. CDR1 and CDR2 from the germline V gene are GTSNPN and SVGIG (reference sequence). J gave up 0 bases and V 6 bases, and 8 bases lay outside the gene matches. The CDR3 DNA sequence: TGTGCCTGCCCTCCTAGCGGGGGAAGCTCCTACAATGAGCAGTTCTTC. Translation gives CACPPSGGSSYNEQFF. Combining the CDR3 with reference TRBV30 and TRBJ2-1 gives the whole variable domain SQTIHQWPATLVQPVGSPLSLECTVEGTSNPNLYWYRQAAGRGLQLLFYSVGIGQISSEVPQNLSASRPQDRQFILSSKKLLLSDSGFYLCACPPSGGSSYNEQFFGPGTRLTVL.

This rearrangement joins TRBV6-6 to TRBJ1-4, with TRBD1 identical over 10 bases. Germline CDR1 and CDR2: MNHNY and SVGAGI (reference sequence). J was trimmed by 3 bases and V by 6 bases; bases with no gene match: 7. The CDR3 extends over 16 amino acids. CDR3 amino acids: CASSETGGTSNEKLFF. The CDR3 DNA is TGTGCCAGCAGCGAGACAGGGGGCACGTCTAATGAAAAACTGTTTTTT.

This clone showed up just a few times. The chain links TRBV7-2 to TRBJ1-5; 8 bases are a match to TRBD1. The CDR3 runs 17 residues. Trimming at V came to 1 base and at J to 3 bases, leaving 8 bases not matched to a gene. Germline CDR1 SGHTA, CDR2 FQGNSA. The CDR3 bases are TGTGCCAGCAGCTTAGTCACAGGGGGTAAACACAATCAGCCCCAGCATTTT. Translated, it gives CASSLVTGGKHNQPQHF. The full variable domain, in which reference TRBV7-2 and TRBJ1-5 provide the parts outside the CDR3, is GAGVSQSPSNKVTEKGKDVELRCDPISGHTALYWYRQSLGQGLEFLIYFQGNSAPDKSGLPSDRFSAERTGGSVSTLTIQRTQQEDSAVYLCASSLVTGGKHNQPQHFGDGTRLSIL.

The V gene is TRBV25-1, the J gene TRBJ2-3; D is ambiguous. V was shortened by 4 bases and J by 0 bases, with 8 bases between the two germline ends. Germline V gene lookup returns CDR1 MGHDK and CDR2 SYGVNS. The CDR3 covers 14 residues. The CDR3 loop is CASSVGRSTDTQYF. For the CDR3, the DNA is TGTGCCAGCAGTGTCGGCAGGAGCACAGATACGCAGTATTTT.

The chain carries TRBV4-2 and TRBJ2-7; 9 positions agree with TRBD1. The length of the CDR3 is 17 residues. The V gene end was trimmed by 3 bases and the J gene end by 2 bases; junction bases not matched to a gene: 11. Germline V CDR1 and CDR2: LGHNA, YNFKEQ. The CDR3 nucleotides read TGTGCCAGCAGCCAGGACAGGGGCTATACCCCCCCCTACGAGCAGTACTTC. Its protein product is CASSQDRGYTPPYEQYF.

The chain has TRBV19 and TRBJ2-3; TRBD2 agrees at 9 bases. The trim removed 2 bases at V and 4 bases at J, leaving 7 bases unmatched. Germline V gives CDR1 LNHDA, CDR2 SQIVND (reference sequence). The CDR3 contains 16 residues. CDR3 in DNA: TGTGCCAGTAGTATACCGGCGGGGGGGCCGTCAGATACGCAGTATTTT. Translated: CASSIPAGGPSDTQYF. The full variable domain, its missing parts supplied by reference TRBV19 and TRBJ2-3, is DGGITQSPKYLFRKEGQNVTLSCEQNLNHDAMYWYRQDPGQGLRLIYYSQIVNDFQKGDIAEGYSVSREKKESFPLTVTSAQKNPTAFYLCASSIPAGGPSDTQYFGPGTRLTVL.

This clone was observed a few times. The chain couples TRBV28 to TRBJ2-7, with D maybe TRBD2 (6 bases). The CDR3 has 18 residues. The V gene lost 4 bases and the J gene lost 3 bases, with 25 bases spanning the gap. The germline gives CDR1 MDHEN, CDR2 SYDVKM. The CDR3 is CASSSPRGALTGSYEQYF. The CDR3 bases are TGTGCCAGCAGTTCCCCCCGCGGGGCATTGACGGGAAGCTACGAGCAGTACTTC.

The chain links TRBV10-1 to TRBJ2-7; D unclear. V dropped 1 base and J dropped 3 bases, with 4 bases sitting between them. Germline V gene data show CDR1 as WNHNN and CDR2 as SYGVQD (reference sequence). The CDR3 has 12 amino acids. The DNA for the CDR3 is TGCGCCAGCAGTGAGTACAGCTACGAGCAGTACTTC. Translating it yields CASSEYSYEQYF.

This clone was counted between two and nine times. V and J are TRBV30 and TRBJ2-5; 7 bases fit TRBD2. The CDR3 consists of 13 residues. Losses at the gene ends were 6 bases for V and 5 bases for J; bases not matched to a gene: 9. Germline lookup yields CDR1 GTSNPN and CDR2 SVGIG (reference sequence). Here the CDR3 DNA reads TGTGCCTGTCGGGGGGTGCTACGGGAGACCCAGTACTTC. This sequence encodes CACRGVLRETQYF.

The rearrangement uses TRBV10-3 and TRBJ2-1, with D possibly matching TRBD1 (5 bases). The CDR3 extends over 16 amino acids. Trimming removed 6 bases at V and 8 bases at J, with 23 bases between. Germline V gives CDR1 ENHRY, CDR2 SYGVKD. The CDR3 sequence: CAIRKGRTSKGYEQFF. CDR3 in DNA: TGTGCCATCAGAAAGGGTAGGACATCGAAGGGCTATGAGCAGTTCTTC.

This clone was detected a few times. CDR3 DNA sequence: TGTGCCAGCAGCGCCACAGCGGGAGGTCTATACAATGAGCAGTTCTTC. Encoded protein: CASSATAGGLYNEQFF. V is TRBV9 and J is TRBJ2-1; 9 bases align to TRBD2. CDR3 size: 16 residues. Germline lookup yields CDR1 SGDLS and CDR2 YYNGEE. Trimming cost V 3 bases and J 4 bases; bases outside gene matches: 8.

This clone was counted a few times. The gene calls are TRBV2 and TRBJ2-3; a possible D gene is TRBD1 (6 bases). Germline CDR1 is SNHLY and CDR2 is FYNNEI. This CDR3 contains 14 residues. V lost 4 bases and J lost 2, with 10 bases in between. CDR3 coding DNA: TGTGCCAGCAGTGTGACAGGATACACAGATACGCAGTATTTT. It codes for CASSVTGYTDTQYF. The full variable domain, completed using reference TRBV2 and TRBJ2-3, is EPEVTQTPSHQVTQMGQEVILRCVPISNHLYFYWYRQILGQKVEFLVSFYNNEISEKSEIFDDQFSVERPDGSNFTLKIRSTKLEDSAMYFCASSVTGYTDTQYFGPGTRLTVL.

The genes are TRBV2 and TRBJ1-1; 8 bases align to TRBD1. From germline, CDR1 is SNHLY and CDR2 FYNNEI. V trimming: 6 bases; J trimming: 0 bases; junction bases outside the gene matches: 0. The CDR3 loop spans 13 amino acids. In DNA, the CDR3 is TGTGCCAGCAGGGACAGGGTGAACACTGAAGCTTTCTTT. Translation: CASRDRVNTEAFF.

This sequence joins TRBV6-5 and TRBJ1-6, with 10 bases that match TRBD1. V was clipped by 4 bases and J by 10 bases; unmatched bases: 4. Germline-derived CDR1 and CDR2 are MNHEY and SVGAGI. This CDR3 spans 14 amino acids. The CDR3 DNA reads as TGTGCCAGCAGTTTCGGACAGGGGGTGTCACCCCTCCACTTT. Amino acid sequence: CASSFGQGVSPLHF.

This clone has more than one count but fewer than ten. The chain joins TRBV5-1 to TRBJ1-3; D unclear. Trimming cost V 4 bases and J 0 bases, with 8 bases left between them. CDR1 and CDR2 (germline): SGHRS, YFSETQ. This CDR3 comprises 14 residues. As DNA, the CDR3 is TGCGCCAGCAGCCTGGACGGCTCTGGAAACACCATATATTTT. Its translation: CASSLDGSGNTIYF.

This chain links TRBV14 with TRBJ1-1, with 9 bases aligning to TRBD1. Unmatched junction bases numbered 6, after V lost 6 bases and J lost 4 bases. The length of the CDR3 is 14 residues. Germline V gene data show CDR1 as SGHDN and CDR2 as FVKESK. The CDR3 loop reads CASRAGTGFTEAFF. The CDR3 region has the DNA TGTGCCAGCAGGGCCGGGACAGGGTTCACTGAAGCTTTCTTT.

This clone was detected a few times. The CDR3 is CASSIWQGADEQYF. CDR3 nucleotide sequence: TGTGCCAGTAGTATTTGGCAGGGGGCGGATGAGCAGTACTTC. The chain combines TRBV19 with TRBJ2-7, with 8 bases that match TRBD1. The CDR3 extends over 14 amino acids. The germline V gene has CDR1 LNHDA and CDR2 SQIVND (reference sequence). The V and J ends lost 3 bases and 7 bases, in that order; junction bases with no gene match: 8. Combining the CDR3 with reference TRBV19 and TRBJ2-7 gives the whole variable domain DGGITQSPKYLFRKEGQNVTLSCEQNLNHDAMYWYRQDPGQGLRLIYYSQIVNDFQKGDIAEGYSVSREKKESFPLTVTSAQKNPTAFYLCASSIWQGADEQYFGPGTRLTVT.

The V and J genes are TRBV11-3 and TRBJ1-1; the D is unclear. This CDR3 is 13 amino acids long. In germline, CDR1 is SGHNT, CDR2 YENEEA. V shed 0 bases and J shed 8 bases, with 10 bases lying between them. CDR3 DNA: TGTGCCAGCAGCTTAGATGGGTACAGCGAAGCTTTCTTT. Translating it yields CASSLDGYSEAFF.

The table lists this clone with a count of one. The CDR3 region is CASSLSGQNYGYTF. The CDR3, as DNA: TGTGCCAGCAGCTTGTCAGGGCAGAACTATGGCTACACCTTC. J is TRBJ1-2 and V is TRBV5-5; tentative D call: TRBD1 (5 bases). This CDR3 spans 14 amino acids. V gave up 1 base and J gave up 2 bases, with 9 bases separating them. Germline values: CDR1 SGHKS, CDR2 YYEKEE (reference sequence).

This clone was detected only a few times. The J gene is TRBJ2-5, the V gene TRBV29-1; TRBD2 aligns across 9 bases. Germline loops: CDR1 SQVTM, CDR2 ANQGSEA. V shed 8 bases and J 5 bases; nucleotides not matched to a gene: 12. The CDR3 is made up of 14 amino acids. In DNA form, the CDR3 reads TGCAGCTCCCCGGGGGCTAGCGGGATGGAGACCCAGTACTTC. Translation: CSSPGASGMETQYF.

A few counts support this clone. In DNA, the CDR3 is TGTGCCAGCAGGGGACTAGCGGGGCCCCGAGATACGCAGTATTTT. It specifies CASRGLAGPRDTQYF. The V gene is TRBV11-2, the J gene TRBJ2-3, with TRBD2 matching 13 bases. Per germline, CDR1 SGHAT and CDR2 FQNNGV. After removal of 6 bases from V and 5 bases from J, the junction contained 5 bases not matched to a gene. This CDR3 spans 15 amino acids.

This clone was counted only a few times. The chain uses TRBV5-1 and TRBJ1-5; weak D call: TRBD1 (6 bases). Trimming shortened V by 1 base and J by 3 bases, and 8 bases separated the two germline ends. Per the germline V gene, CDR1 is SGHRS and CDR2 is YFSETQ. The CDR3 has 14 residues. The CDR3 nucleotides read TGCGCCAGCAGCTTGACAGGGAACAATCAGCCCCAGCATTTT. The encoded protein is CASSLTGNNQPQHF.

This chain joins TRBV28 and TRBJ1-4; no reliable D call. This CDR3 has 15 amino acids. Trimming stripped 3 bases from V and 2 bases from J, with 10 bases between. Germline V gene sequence: CDR1 MDHEN, CDR2 SYDVKM. This chain's CDR3 is CASSFRVATNEKLFF. Written as DNA, the CDR3 is TGTGCCAGCAGTTTCCGGGTTGCTACTAATGAAAAACTGTTTTTT. Full variable domain (missing parts from reference TRBV28 and TRBJ1-4): DVKVTQSSRYLVKRTGEKVFLECVQDMDHENMFWYRQDPGLGLRLIYFSYDVKMKEKGDIPEGYSVSREKKERFSLILESASTNQTSMYLCASSFRVATNEKLFFGSGTQLSVL.